Each of the 9 T cell receptor beta chains below was sequenced from the same sample in a study of PD-1 blockade in mismatch repair-deficient tumors. This table comes from immunoSEQ multiplex PCR, and its TCRdb copy is limited to in-frame clones, with some not included. The data contain tens of thousands of clones, less than 90% of them singletons. Sample: PBMCs, taken roughly 6 weeks after starting pembrolizumab. These receptors came from an adult with mismatch repair-deficient cancer.

This clone was seen just once. This chain connects TRBV18 to TRBJ1-1; weak D call: TRBD1 (5 bases). CDR1 KGHSH and CDR2 LQKENI come from the germline V gene. V was cut by 3 bases and J by 0 bases, with 14 bases left in between. This CDR3 comprises 16 residues. DNA for the CDR3: TGTGCCAGCTCACCGTTCGACAGCGATTTGAACACTGAAGCTTTCTTT. It is translated as CASSPFDSDLNTEAFF.

CDR3 sequence reads: CASSRTGEYTEAFF. CDR3 bases: TGTGCCAGCAGTCGGACAGGCGAGTACACTGAAGCTTTCTTT. This chain links TRBV25-1 with TRBJ1-1; 7 nucleotides match TRBD1. Germline V lookup: CDR1 MGHDK, CDR2 SYGVNS. The V gene end was trimmed by 5 bases and the J gene end by 3 bases; junction bases not matched to a gene: 6. There are 14 residues in the CDR3.

The rearrangement links TRBV2 to TRBJ1-1; D gene ambiguous. The ends were cut back, 11 bases at V and 1 base at J, with 17 bases in the middle. The CDR3 consists of 14 residues. Germline loops: CDR1 SNHLY, CDR2 FYNNEI. CDR3 nucleotide sequence: TGTGCCTGCGGCCTTGGAAGGCAGAACACTGAAGCTTTCTTT. Its protein product is CACGLGRQNTEAFF.

J is TRBJ2-7 and V is TRBV14; TRBD1 might be the D (5 bases). Germline V lookup: CDR1 SGHDN, CDR2 FVKESK. The V and J ends lost 2 bases and 1 base respectively, with 9 bases between them. The CDR3 covers 14 residues. In nucleotides, the CDR3 is TGTGCCAGCAGCCAACGTGACAGTTCCTACGAGCAGTACTTC. It specifies CASSQRDSSYEQYF.

The V gene is TRBV19, the J gene TRBJ2-1; D is undetermined. V was clipped by 7 bases and J by 7 bases, with 20 bases between them. The CDR3 has 15 amino acids. Germline V gene lookup returns CDR1 LNHDA and CDR2 SQIVND (reference sequence). CDR3 in amino acids: CASTQESLVGNEQFF. The CDR3 DNA reads TGTGCCAGTACCCAAGAAAGTCTAGTTGGGAATGAGCAGTTCTTC.

In its sample, this clone was seen a few times. The CDR3 DNA follows: TGTGCCAGCAATCTTGACAGGCATCAGCCCCAGCATTTT. Encoded protein: CASNLDRHQPQHF. The rearrangement links TRBV6-1 to TRBJ1-5, with D possibly TRBD1 on 6 matching bases. V was cut by 7 bases and J by 5 bases, with 12 bases left in between. The germline V gene encodes CDR1 MNHNS and CDR2 SASEGT. CDR3 length: 13 residues.

This chain connects TRBV5-5 to TRBJ1-1; perhaps TRBD1 as D (5 bases). Trimming pared 0 bases from V and 4 bases from J, leaving 10 bases between. Germline V CDR1 and CDR2: SGHKS, YYEKEE (reference sequence). The CDR3 has 14 amino acids. The CDR3 region has the DNA TGTGCCAGCAGCTTGGGCGGGACGGGCACTGAAGCTTTCTTT. Its protein product is CASSLGGTGTEAFF.

The genes are TRBV29-1 and TRBJ2-2, with 11 bases aligning to TRBD2. Trimming at V came to 6 bases and at J to 6 bases, leaving 3 bases not matched to a gene. Per germline, CDR1 SQVTM and CDR2 ANQGSEA. The CDR3 runs 13 residues. The CDR3 DNA reads as TGCAGCGTGTCTAGCGGGAGGTCCGGGGAGCTGTTTTTT. Amino acid sequence: CSVSSGRSGELFF.

This rearrangement joins TRBV2 to TRBJ1-1; 7 nucleotides agree with TRBD1. This CDR3 has 13 amino acids. V was clipped by 5 bases and J by 7 bases; unmatched bases: 7. Germline V CDR1 and CDR2: SNHLY, FYNNEI. This chain's CDR3 is CASSRDSFLEAFF. CDR3 bases: TGTGCCAGCAGTCGGGACAGTTTCCTTGAAGCTTTCTTT. The variable domain in full, with the rest retrieved from reference TRBV2 and TRBJ1-1, is EPEVTQTPSHQVTQMGQEVILRCVPISNHLYFYWYRQILGQKVEFLVSFYNNEISEKSEIFDDQFSVERPDGSNFTLKIRSTKLEDSAMYFCASSRDSFLEAFFGQGTRLTVV.